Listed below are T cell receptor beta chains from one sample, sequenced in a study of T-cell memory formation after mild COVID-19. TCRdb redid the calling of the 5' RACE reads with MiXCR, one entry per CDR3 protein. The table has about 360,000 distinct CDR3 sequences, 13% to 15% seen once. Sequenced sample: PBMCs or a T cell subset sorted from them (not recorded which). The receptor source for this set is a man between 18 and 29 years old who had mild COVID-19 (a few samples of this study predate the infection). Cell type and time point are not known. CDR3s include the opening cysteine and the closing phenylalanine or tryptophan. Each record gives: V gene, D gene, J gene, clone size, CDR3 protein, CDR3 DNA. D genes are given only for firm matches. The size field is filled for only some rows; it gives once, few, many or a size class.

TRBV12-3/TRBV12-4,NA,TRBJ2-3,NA,CASRSRGSLGDTQYF,TGTGCCAGCAGATCCCGGGGTAGCCTTGGCGATACGCAGTATTTT
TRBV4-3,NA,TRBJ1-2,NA,CASSQELSESYGYTF,TGCGCCAGCAGCCAAGAACTCAGTGAGAGTTATGGCTACACCTTC
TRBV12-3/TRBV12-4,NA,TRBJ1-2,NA,CASSYLMVGYTF,TGTGCCAGCAGCTATCTGATGGTAGGCTACACCTTC
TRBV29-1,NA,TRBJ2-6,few,CSVVWGWGYSGANVLTF,TGCAGCGTTGTCTGGGGATGGGGTTACTCTGGGGCCAACGTCCTGACTTTC
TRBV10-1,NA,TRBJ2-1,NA,CASSRVVWGEEQFF,TGCGCCAGCAGTAGGGTCGTATGGGGCGAGGAGCAGTTCTTC
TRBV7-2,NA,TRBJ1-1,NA,CASSLKPGDTEAFF,TGTGCCAGCAGCTTAAAGCCAGGTGACACTGAAGCTTTCTTT
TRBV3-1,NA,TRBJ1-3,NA,CASSQDTGAGNTIYF,TGTGCCAGCAGCCAAGATACCGGAGCTGGAAACACCATATATTTT
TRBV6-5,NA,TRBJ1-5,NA,CASSRYRDQPQHF,TGTGCCAGCAGCCGATACCGGGATCAGCCCCAGCATTTT
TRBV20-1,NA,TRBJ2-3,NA,CSARSPTGTSDTQYF,TGCAGTGCTAGATCCCCGACAGGAACCTCAGATACGCAGTATTTT
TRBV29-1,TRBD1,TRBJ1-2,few,CSVGTGRGYGYTF,TGCAGCGTGGGGACAGGGCGAGGATATGGCTACACCTTC
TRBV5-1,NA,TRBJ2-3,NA,CASSPEGFLGDTQYF,TGCGCCAGCAGCCCGGAGGGCTTCCTAGGGGATACGCAGTATTTT
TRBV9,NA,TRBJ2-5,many,CASSVQGSETQYF,TGTGCCAGCAGCGTACAGGGGAGCGAGACCCAGTACTTC
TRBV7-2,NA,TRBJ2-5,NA,CASSSRTVRQETQYF,TGTGCCAGCAGCTCTCGGACAGTTCGGCAAGAGACCCAGTACTTC
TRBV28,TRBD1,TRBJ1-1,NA,CASRVQGAEAFF,TGTGCCAGCAGGGTACAGGGGGCAGAAGCTTTCTTT
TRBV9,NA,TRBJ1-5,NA,CASSVGPESGNQPQHF,TGTGCCAGCAGCGTAGGGCCTGAGTCGGGCAATCAGCCCCAGCATTTT
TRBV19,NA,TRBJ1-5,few,CASSIYGRPFNQPQHF,TGTGCCAGTAGTATATATGGTCGGCCCTTCAATCAGCCCCAGCATTTT
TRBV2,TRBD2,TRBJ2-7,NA,CASSRLAAYEQYF,TGTGCCAGCAGTCGACTAGCTGCCTACGAGCAGTACTTC
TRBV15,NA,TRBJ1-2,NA,CATSREWARGEGYTF,TGTGCCACCAGCAGAGAGTGGGCCAGGGGAGAGGGCTACACCTTC
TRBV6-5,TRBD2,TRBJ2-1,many,CASSSPLAGGANEQFF,TGTGCCAGCAGTTCGCCACTAGCGGGAGGGGCCAATGAGCAGTTCTTC
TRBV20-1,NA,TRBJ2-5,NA,CSARDFGKGTETQYF,TGCAGTGCTAGAGATTTTGGAAAAGGGACGGAGACCCAGTACTTC
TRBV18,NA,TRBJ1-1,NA,CASSRSNTEAFF,TGTGCCAGCTCACGGAGTAACACTGAAGCTTTCTTT
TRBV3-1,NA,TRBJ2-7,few,CASSQTGHSSYEQYF,TGTGCCAGCAGCCAAACGGGACACAGCTCCTACGAGCAGTACTTC
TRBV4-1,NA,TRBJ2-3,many,CASSQERPGASADTQYF,TGCGCCAGCAGCCAAGAACGACCGGGGGCTAGCGCAGATACGCAGTATTTT
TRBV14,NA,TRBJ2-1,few,CASSQESRRDEQFF,TGTGCCAGCAGCCAAGAGTCCAGAAGAGATGAGCAGTTCTTC
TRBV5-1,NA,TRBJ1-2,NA,CASSLEGLQRGSGYTF,TGCGCCAGCAGCTTGGAGGGGCTCCAACGAGGCAGTGGCTACACCTTC
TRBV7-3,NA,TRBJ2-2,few,CASTEGGNTGELFF,TGTGCCAGCACCGAGGGGGGAAACACCGGGGAGCTGTTTTTT
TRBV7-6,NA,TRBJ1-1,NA,CASSPGINRAVSPTEAFF,TGTGCCAGCAGCCCAGGGATCAACAGGGCCGTATCACCCACTGAAGCTTTCTTT
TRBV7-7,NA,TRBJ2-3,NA,CASSWDPSADTQYF,TGTGCTAGCAGCTGGGACCCCTCGGCAGATACGCAGTATTTT
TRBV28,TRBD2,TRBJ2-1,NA,CASSYPGGRQRFF,TGTGCCAGCAGTTACCCGGGGGGGCGTCAACGGTTCTTC
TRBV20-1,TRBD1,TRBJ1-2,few,CSARDRDRDYGYTF,TGCAGTGCTAGAGATCGGGACAGGGACTATGGCTACACCTTC
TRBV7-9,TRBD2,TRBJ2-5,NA,CASSREGDETQYF,TGTGCCAGCAGCCGGGAGGGGGACGAGACCCAGTACTTC
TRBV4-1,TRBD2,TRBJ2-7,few,CASSQDRSGGTYEQYF,TGCGCCAGCAGCCAAGATCGAAGCGGGGGGACCTACGAGCAGTACTTC
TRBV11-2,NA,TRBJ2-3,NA,CASSLPAGIVGDTQYF,TGTGCCAGCAGCTTACCGGCGGGGATAGTGGGAGATACGCAGTATTTT
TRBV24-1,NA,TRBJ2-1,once,CATSRTVHRNEQFF,TGTGCCACCAGTCGGACAGTACATCGCAATGAGCAGTTCTTC
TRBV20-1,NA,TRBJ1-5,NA,CSAPQRQMSNQPQHF,TGCAGTGCCCCGCAAAGGCAGATGAGCAATCAGCCCCAGCATTTT
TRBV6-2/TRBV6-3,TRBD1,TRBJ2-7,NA,CASSRRTGTNGEQYF,TGTGCCAGCAGTAGACGGACAGGTACGAATGGGGAGCAGTACTTC
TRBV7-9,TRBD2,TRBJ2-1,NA,CASSLLERGSIEQFF,TGTGCCAGCAGCCTTTTGGAGCGGGGGTCTATTGAGCAGTTCTTC
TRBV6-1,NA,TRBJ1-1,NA,CASSRIGANTEAFF,TGTGCCAGCAGCCGGATCGGGGCAAACACTGAAGCTTTCTTT
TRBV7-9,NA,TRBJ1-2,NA,CASSFGVGNKEGYTF,TGTGCCAGCAGCTTCGGGGTAGGGAACAAAGAAGGCTACACCTTC
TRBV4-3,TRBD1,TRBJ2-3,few,CASSQGGAGGIDTQYF,TGCGCCAGCAGCCAAGGGGGGGCAGGGGGCATAGATACGCAGTATTTT
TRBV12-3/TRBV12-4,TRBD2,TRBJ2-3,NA,CASSPAGLAGGYTQYF,TGTGCCAGCAGTCCCGCGGGACTAGCGGGGGGATATACGCAGTATTTT
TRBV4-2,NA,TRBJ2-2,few,CASSHNAGTGELFF,TGTGCCAGCAGCCATAATGCGGGAACCGGGGAGCTGTTTTTT
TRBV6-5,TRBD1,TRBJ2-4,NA,CASTSDRGQSDIQYF,TGTGCCAGCACTTCGGACAGGGGGCAGTCAGACATTCAGTACTTC
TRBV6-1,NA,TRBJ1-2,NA,CASSAGEQRHYGYTF,TGTGCCAGCAGTGCAGGGGAACAGCGCCACTATGGCTACACCTTC
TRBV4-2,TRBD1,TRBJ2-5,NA,CASSQDGTGGETQYF,TGTGCCAGCAGCCAAGATGGGACAGGGGGCGAGACCCAGTACTTC
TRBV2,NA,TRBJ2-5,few,CASRTSRETQYF,TGTGCCAGCAGGACTAGTCGGGAGACCCAGTACTTC
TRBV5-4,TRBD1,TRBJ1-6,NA,CASTKTGTVNSPLHF,TGTGCCAGCACTAAGACCGGGACAGTTAATTCACCCCTCCACTTT
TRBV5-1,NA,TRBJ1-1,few,CASSPGLSMNTEAFF,TGCGCCAGCAGCCCAGGACTGAGCATGAACACTGAAGCTTTCTTT
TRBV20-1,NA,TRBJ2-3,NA,CSARRDPSTDTQYF,TGCAGTGCCCGCCGGGACCCAAGCACAGATACGCAGTATTTT
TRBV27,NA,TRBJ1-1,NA,CASSPNTGWGNTEAFF,TGTGCCAGCAGTCCCAATACAGGGTGGGGTAACACTGAAGCTTTCTTT
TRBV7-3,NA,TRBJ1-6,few,CASSRGGGSPLHF,TGTGCCAGCAGTAGAGGGGGGGGTTCACCCCTCCACTTT
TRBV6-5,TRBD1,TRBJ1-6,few,CASRTGTPQRSSPLHF,TGTGCCAGCAGGACAGGGACGCCGCAGCGATCTTCACCCCTCCACTTT
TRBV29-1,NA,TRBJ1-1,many,CSVEVYRLNTEAFF,TGCAGCGTTGAAGTCTACAGGTTGAACACTGAAGCTTTCTTT
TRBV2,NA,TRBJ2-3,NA,CASSGPGGTDTQYF,TGTGCCAGCAGTGGCCCGGGGGGCACAGATACGCAGTATTTT
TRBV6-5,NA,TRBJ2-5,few,CASSPDPPWNQETQYF,TGTGCCAGCAGTCCCGATCCCCCCTGGAACCAAGAGACCCAGTACTTC
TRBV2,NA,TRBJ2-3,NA,CASGGGRGQYF,TGTGCCAGCGGTGGGGGGAGAGGGCAGTATTTT
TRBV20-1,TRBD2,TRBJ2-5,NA,CSARLAGDQETQYF,TGCAGTGCTAGGCTAGCGGGGGACCAAGAGACCCAGTACTTC